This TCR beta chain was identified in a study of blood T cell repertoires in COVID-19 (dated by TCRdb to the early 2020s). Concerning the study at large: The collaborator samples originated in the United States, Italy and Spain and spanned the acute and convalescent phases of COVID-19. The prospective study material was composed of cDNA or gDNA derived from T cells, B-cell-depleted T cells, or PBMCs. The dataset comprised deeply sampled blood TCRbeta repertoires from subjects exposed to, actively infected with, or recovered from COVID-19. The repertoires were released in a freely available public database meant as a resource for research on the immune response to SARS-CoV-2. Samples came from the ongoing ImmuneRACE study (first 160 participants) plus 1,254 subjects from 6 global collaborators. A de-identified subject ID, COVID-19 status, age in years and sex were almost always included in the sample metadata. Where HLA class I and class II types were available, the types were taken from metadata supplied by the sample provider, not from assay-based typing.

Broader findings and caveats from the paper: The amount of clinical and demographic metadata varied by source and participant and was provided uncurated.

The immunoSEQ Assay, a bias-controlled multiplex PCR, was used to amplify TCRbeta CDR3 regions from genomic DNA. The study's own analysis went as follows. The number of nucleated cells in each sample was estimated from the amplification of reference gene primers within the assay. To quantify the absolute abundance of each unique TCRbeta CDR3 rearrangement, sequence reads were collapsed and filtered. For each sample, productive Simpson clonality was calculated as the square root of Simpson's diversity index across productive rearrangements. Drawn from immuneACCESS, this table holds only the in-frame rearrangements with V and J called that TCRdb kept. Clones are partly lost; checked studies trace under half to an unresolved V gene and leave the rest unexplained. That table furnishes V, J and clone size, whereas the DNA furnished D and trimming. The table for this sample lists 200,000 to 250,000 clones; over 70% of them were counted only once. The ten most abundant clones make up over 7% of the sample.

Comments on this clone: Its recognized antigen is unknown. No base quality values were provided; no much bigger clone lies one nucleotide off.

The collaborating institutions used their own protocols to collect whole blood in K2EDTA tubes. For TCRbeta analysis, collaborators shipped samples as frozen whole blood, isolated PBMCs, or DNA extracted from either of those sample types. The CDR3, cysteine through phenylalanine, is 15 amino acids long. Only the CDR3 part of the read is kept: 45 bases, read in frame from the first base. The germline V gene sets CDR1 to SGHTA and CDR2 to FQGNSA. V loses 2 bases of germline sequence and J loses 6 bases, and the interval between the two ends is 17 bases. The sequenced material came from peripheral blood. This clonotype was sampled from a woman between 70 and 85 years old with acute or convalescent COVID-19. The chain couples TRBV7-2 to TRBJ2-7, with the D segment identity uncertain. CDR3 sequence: CASSLSPARALEQYF. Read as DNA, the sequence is TGTGCCAGCAGCTTAAGTCCAGCGCGAGCCCTCGAGCAGTACTTC.